Below are 2 T cell receptor beta chains sequenced from a single sample in a study of spatial heterogeneity in lung cancer. The time point: sample taken at primary tumor resection. From tumor, nontumor lung or frozen PBMC, whole RNA was taken unsorted for sequencing. TCRdb reprocessed the 5' RACE reads via MiXCR and lists one record per CDR3 protein. Among some 100,000 distinct CDR3 sequences listed, approximately 12% were seen once. The material sequenced was PBMCs, taken at surgery. The receptors come from a male donor with early-stage non-small cell lung cancer.

This chain links TRBV2 with TRBJ1-6, with D tentatively TRBD1 (5 bases). The germline V gene encodes CDR1 SNHLY and CDR2 FYNNEI. Trimming stripped 6 bases from V and 5 bases from J, with 17 bases between. The CDR3 is 16 residues long. The CDR3 DNA reads TGTGCCAGCAGGGTTCAAGGGGCCTCTAATAATTCACCCCTCCACTTT. It translates to CASRVQGASNNSPLHF.

The chain couples TRBV13 to TRBJ2-2, with 8 positions matching TRBD2. This CDR3 is 15 amino acids long. The V and J ends lost 8 bases and 4 bases, in that order; junction bases with no gene match: 9. Germline loops: CDR1 PRHDT, CDR2 FYEKMQ (reference sequence). CDR3 region: CASLRGLAGTGELFF. As DNA, the CDR3 is TGTGCCAGCCTCCGGGGGCTAGCGGGCACCGGGGAGCTGTTTTTT. The full variable domain, rest sourced from reference TRBV13 and TRBJ2-2, is AAGVIQSPRHLIKEKRETATLKCYPIPRHDTVYWYQQGPGQDPQFLISFYEKMQSDKGSIPDRFSAQQFSDYHSELNMSSLELGDSALYFCASLRGLAGTGELFFGEGSRLTVL.